Listed here are 18 T cell receptor beta chains from one sample, sequenced in a study of naive and memory T cell subsets. Study-level findings and limits: Especially in CD8 cells, naive repertoires contained a few larger clonotypes, possibly CD45RA-re-expressing memory cells.

These receptors' antigens are unknown. The beta constant-region primer was an equimolar mix of two oligonucleotides covering TRBC1 and TRBC2. Ligated cDNA was amplified by four rounds of PCR with nested alpha and beta constant-region primers and SP2. TCRdb redid the calling of the UMI-ligation and nested PCR reads with MiXCR, one entry per CDR3 protein. Of tens of thousands of distinct CDR3 sequences listed, approximately 11% were seen once; the top ten hold approximately 0.14%. Sequencing was performed on naive CD4+ T cells from blood. These receptors all come from a human donor in good health.

There are many counts of this clonotype. V usage is TRBV6-6 and J usage is TRBJ2-1, with 8 bases that match TRBD2. The germline V gene has CDR1 MNHNY and CDR2 SVGAGI (reference sequence). The ends lost 5 bases at V and 5 bases at J; junction bases unmatched: 5. This CDR3 is 14 amino acids long. This CDR3 is CASSHTSGNNEQFF. In DNA form, the CDR3 reads TGTGCCAGCAGTCACACTAGCGGTAACAATGAGCAGTTCTTC.

This clonotype was detected only a few times. This sequence joins TRBV12-3 or TRBV12-4 and TRBJ2-7; the D gene is possibly TRBD2 (6 bases). V was cut by 6 bases and J by 6 bases, with 15 bases left in between. The CDR3 contains 13 residues. The CDR3 region is CASRWDFLSEQYF. CDR3 DNA: TGTGCCAGCAGGTGGGACTTTCTGAGCGAGCAGTACTTC.

In this sample, this clonotype turned up a few times. The rearrangement uses TRBV5-1 and TRBJ1-1; D remains unclear. This CDR3 has 15 residues. The V and J ends lost 0 bases and 6 bases respectively, with 15 bases between them. Germline CDR1 reads SGHRS; CDR2 reads YFSETQ. CDR3 protein: CASSLVLGRKSEAFF. CDR3 DNA sequence: TGCGCCAGCAGCTTGGTTCTGGGAAGGAAGTCTGAAGCTTTCTTT.

In its sample, this clonotype was seen many times. V is TRBV9 and J is TRBJ2-3; D call uncertain. V was trimmed by 2 bases and J by 6 bases, leaving 10 bases between them. The length of the CDR3 is 13 residues. Germline V gives CDR1 SGDLS, CDR2 YYNGEE. The CDR3, as DNA: TGTGCCAGCAGCGTTACGCCCTTGGATACGCAGTATTTT. Its translation: CASSVTPLDTQYF.

This clonotype has only a few counts. V is TRBV4-3 and J is TRBJ1-2; D uncertain. This CDR3 spans 18 amino acids. Germline CDR1 LGHNA, CDR2 YSLEER. Trimming stripped 0 bases from V and 0 bases from J, with 17 bases between. Here the CDR3 reads CASSQEGWYSSANYGYTF. For the CDR3, the DNA is TGCGCCAGCAGCCAAGAGGGATGGTACAGTTCGGCTAACTATGGCTACACCTTC.

This clonotype was found a few times. V and J are TRBV27 and TRBJ2-3; possible D gene TRBD2, 5 bases. CDR1 MNHEY and CDR2 SMNVEV come from the germline V gene (reference sequence). Trimming removed 7 bases at V and 0 bases at J, with 17 bases between. CDR3 length equals 16 residues. CDR3 sequence (DNA): TGTGCCAGCATGTCATCTAGCCGAACTAGCACAGATACGCAGTATTTT. Protein: CASMSSSRTSTDTQYF.

This clonotype was seen many times. V gene TRBV7-9 combines with J gene TRBJ2-7; D assignment may be TRBD1 or TRBD2 (5 bases each). The CDR3 runs to 13 residues. V gave up 6 bases and J gave up 3 bases, with 12 bases separating them. Germline assignment: CDR1 SEHNR and CDR2 FQNEAQ (reference sequence). CDR3: CASSRGQGYEQYF. CDR3 DNA sequence: TGTGCCAGCAGTCGGGGTCAGGGCTACGAGCAGTACTTC.

In its sample, this clonotype was seen a few times. The chain couples TRBV5-8 to TRBJ2-5; 11 positions agree with TRBD2. This CDR3 region has 16 residues. V gave up 2 bases and J gave up 4 bases; unmatched junction bases: 7. Germline CDR1 and CDR2: SGHTS and YDEGEE. In nucleotides, the CDR3 is TGTGCCAGCAGCTTCCGGGGACTAGCGGTTCGAGAGACCCAGTACTTC. As protein: CASSFRGLAVRETQYF.

This clonotype has more than one count but fewer than ten. The CDR3 protein is CASSRTGQGNNEQFF. The CDR3 DNA sequence: TGTGCCAGCAGCCGAACGGGACAGGGGAACAATGAGCAGTTCTTC. The chain combines TRBV3-1 with TRBJ2-1, with 10 bases identical to TRBD1. The CDR3 has 15 amino acids. Germline CDR1 and CDR2: LGHDT and YNNKEL (reference sequence). Losses at the gene ends were 4 bases for V and 5 bases for J; bases not matched to a gene: 5.

Many counts were recorded for this clonotype. This chain uses TRBV20-1 with TRBJ1-1; 8 positions match TRBD1. After removal of 3 bases from V and 3 bases from J, the junction contained 6 bases not matched to a gene. This CDR3 spans 14 amino acids. CDR1 and CDR2 from the germline V gene are DFQATT and SNEGSKA (reference sequence). The CDR3 region is CSARVGQGDTEAFF. CDR3 bases: TGCAGTGCTAGGGTCGGACAGGGAGACACTGAAGCTTTCTTT.

The V gene is TRBV12-3 or TRBV12-4, the J gene TRBJ2-3, with D possibly TRBD1 on 5 matching bases. The V gene lost 2 bases and the J gene lost 7 bases, with 19 bases spanning the gap. The CDR3 sequence is 16 residues long. The CDR3 nucleotides read TGTGCCAGCAGTTTAACGGGCAGGGTGATATCTAATACGCAGTATTTT. Encoded protein: CASSLTGRVISNTQYF.

Ten or more counts support this clonotype. The chain combines TRBV4-3 with TRBJ2-3; no clear D. CDR3 length: 16 residues. V lost 3 bases, J lost 4 bases, and 17 bases lay in between. The germline V gene encodes CDR1 LGHNA and CDR2 YSLEER. CDR3 DNA: TGCGCCAGCAGCCAGAGGAGTCGGAGAAACTCAGATACGCAGTATTTT. Translating gives CASSQRSRRNSDTQYF.

This clonotype was detected ten times or more. The V call is TRBV11-2, the J call TRBJ2-7, with TRBD2 matching 10 bases. Germline V gene lookup returns CDR1 SGHAT and CDR2 FQNNGV. This CDR3 is 14 amino acids long. The V gene end was trimmed by 3 bases and the J gene end by 6 bases; junction bases not matched to a gene: 5. The CDR3 spells CASSFTSGDLEQYF. DNA for the CDR3: TGTGCCAGCAGCTTCACTAGCGGGGACCTCGAGCAGTACTTC.

This clonotype was seen more than once but under ten times. The chain carries TRBV6-5 and TRBJ1-2; 10 bases map to TRBD1. The CDR3 contains 16 residues. After removal of 7 bases from V and 2 bases from J, the junction contained 10 bases not matched to a gene. The germline gives CDR1 MNHEY, CDR2 SVGAGI. CDR3 nucleotide sequence: TGTGCCAGCAACGCATTGGGACAGGGGAACAACTATGGCTACACCTTC. It is translated as CASNALGQGNNYGYTF.

Ten or more counts support this clonotype. V and J are TRBV30 and TRBJ2-7; perhaps TRBD1 as D (5 bases). This CDR3 contains 12 residues. Per the germline V gene, CDR1 is GTSNPN and CDR2 is SVGIG (reference sequence). Trimming took 3 bases from V and 7 from J, leaving 13 bases between them. The CDR3: CAWSPVGREQYF. As DNA, the CDR3 is TGTGCCTGGAGCCCCGTGGGGCGAGAGCAGTACTTC.

This clonotype came up many times. The chain has TRBV7-2 and TRBJ2-7; perhaps D is TRBD1 or TRBD2 (5 bases each). The CDR3 totals 13 residues. Germline values: CDR1 SGHTA, CDR2 FQGNSA. Trimming cost V 4 bases and J 4 bases, with 11 bases left between them. Written as DNA, the CDR3 is TGTGCCAGCAGCTCCTCGGGACCTTACGAGCAGTACTTC. Protein product: CASSSSGPYEQYF.

This clonotype has a count of ten or more. The rearrangement uses TRBV29-1 and TRBJ2-1; D unclear. V lost 6 bases and J 1 base, leaving 16 bases between the germline ends. This CDR3 region has 15 residues. Germline V gene lookup returns CDR1 SQVTM and CDR2 ANQGSEA. CDR3 nucleotide sequence: TGCAGCGTCCACAATCCGAGCGCATCCTACAATGAGCAGTTCTTC. This codes for CSVHNPSASYNEQFF.

This chain uses TRBV6-2 or TRBV6-3 with TRBJ2-7, with 9 nucleotides matching TRBD1. Trimming took 7 bases from V and 0 from J; bases not matched to a gene: 4. Germline V CDR1 and CDR2: MNHEY, SVGEGT. The CDR3 spans 14 residues. The CDR3 DNA reads as TGTGCCAGCACCACGACAGGGGGCTCCTACGAGCAGTACTTC. Protein product: CASTTTGGSYEQYF.